The clone carrying this T cell receptor beta chain appeared many times. Its antigen is undetermined. This sample was taken from a study of blood T cells in healthy people across ages. Overall study: For every two T cells, template switching captured about one barcoded beta molecule.

With a J-beta primer mix and a sample-barcoded 5' primer, a second PCR ran about 7 to 11 cycles. Each TCR beta cDNA got a 12-nucleotide random molecular identifier. MiXCR, applied by TCRdb to the 5' RACE reads, yields one record per CDR3 protein. This sample has a few hundred thousand distinct CDR3 sequences; 25% to 30% occur once, and the top ten carry 29%. General observations from the study: There were more naive CD4+ cells and higher diversity in long-lived donors than in aged donors. Possibly confounding the expanded clonotype changes was the fact that donor CMV status was unknown.

Trimming cost V 8 bases and J 2 bases; bases outside gene matches: 5. This CDR3 is built from 13 residues. Germline V CDR1 and CDR2: MDHEN, SYDVKM. Sequencing was performed on blood. The gene calls are TRBV28 and TRBJ2-7, with 8 positions matching TRBD1. The clonotype was recovered from a woman between 65 and 79 years old in good health. As DNA, the CDR3 is TGTGCCAGCCAACCGGGACAGGCCTACGAGCAGTACTTC. This sequence encodes CASQPGQAYEQYF. The full variable domain, in which reference TRBV28 and TRBJ2-7 provide the parts outside the CDR3, is DVKVTQSSRYLVKRTGEKVFLECVQDMDHENMFWYRQDPGLGLRLIYFSYDVKMKEKGDIPEGYSVSREKKERFSLILESASTNQTSMYLCASQPGQAYEQYFGPGTRLTVT.